Below are 6 T cell receptor beta chains sequenced from a single sample in a study of T-cell reconstitution after alpha-beta-depleted transplantation in children. It was with unique molecular identifiers that the TCRbeta library was prepared. MiXCR, applied by TCRdb to the PCR reads, yields one record per CDR3 protein. The sample comprises some 460,000 distinct CDR3 sequences, around 15% of which are singletons, and roughly 29% rests with the top ten. Material: PBMCs, mostly from graft donor cells, obtained 360 days after TCRalphabeta/CD19-depleted stem cell transplant. The receptors were gathered from a boy in the first two years of life who had a stem cell transplant for Wiskott-Aldrich syndrome, so the T cells may come from the graft donor.

This clonotype was recorded many times. CDR3 bases: TGTGCCAGCAGCTTCGGCCCCTATGGAATGGAGTACTACGAGCAGTACTTC. Translating gives CASSFGPYGMEYYEQYF. The chain has TRBV7-2 and TRBJ2-7; D call uncertain. CDR3 size: 17 residues. Trimming stripped 3 bases from V and 3 bases from J, with 21 bases between. The germline V gene encodes CDR1 SGHTA and CDR2 FQGNSA. Drawing the rest from reference TRBV7-2 and TRBJ2-7, the complete variable domain is GAGVSQSPSNKVTEKGKDVELRCDPISGHTALYWYRQSLGQGLEFLIYFQGNSAPDKSGLPSDRFSAERTGGSVSTLTIQRTQQEDSAVYLCASSFGPYGMEYYEQYFGPGTRLTVT.

There are many counts of this clonotype. V gene TRBV7-7 combines with J gene TRBJ2-7; D may be TRBD1 or TRBD2 (6 bases each). Trimming removed 2 bases at V and 3 bases at J, with 11 bases between. Germline assignment: CDR1 SSHAT and CDR2 FNYEAQ (reference sequence). The CDR3 is made up of 14 amino acids. CDR3: CASSLTGGNYEQYF. CDR3 DNA: TGTGCCAGCAGCTTAACCGGGGGCAACTACGAGCAGTACTTC.

This clonotype was detected only a few times. The V and J genes are TRBV29-1 and TRBJ2-7; TRBD1 agrees at 10 bases. The J segment lost 3 bases and the V segment lost 6 bases, leaving 11 bases of the junction unmatched. The CDR3 runs to 15 residues. The germline V gene encodes CDR1 SQVTM and CDR2 ANQGSEA. DNA of the CDR3: TGCAGCGTCGTAGGAGGGACAGGGGAAAACTACGAGCAGTACTTC. Its protein product is CSVVGGTGENYEQYF.

This clonotype turned up a few times. The V call is TRBV20-1, the J call TRBJ2-4; 7 nucleotides line up with TRBD1. There are 12 residues in the CDR3. V lost 5 bases and J lost 12; bases outside the gene matches: 10. Germline V CDR1 and CDR2: DFQATT, SNEGSKA (reference sequence). The DNA of the CDR3 is TGCAGTGCTGCCACCGGGACAGTCAATCAGTACTTC. Translated, it gives CSAATGTVNQYF.

In this sample, this clonotype turned up a few times. The genes are TRBV7-2 and TRBJ2-2, with unresolved D. Looked up from germline, CDR1 is SGHTA and CDR2 is FQGNSA. The CDR3 totals 13 residues. V lost 2 bases to trimming and J lost 6 bases, with 7 bases between them. The CDR3 sequence: CASSLIGPGELFF. The CDR3 coding sequence is TGTGCCAGCAGCTTAATAGGGCCCGGGGAGCTGTTTTTT.

This clonotype was recorded a few times. The chain combines TRBV28 with TRBJ2-7; no definite D call. Trimming removed 3 bases from V and 3 bases from J, with 18 bases in between. Germline loops: CDR1 MDHEN, CDR2 SYDVKM. CDR3 length equals 16 residues. CDR3 DNA: TGTGCCAGCAGTTTCGCAGGACCGTCTGGGGACTACGAGCAGTACTTC. The encoded protein is CASSFAGPSGDYEQYF.